The clone carrying this T cell receptor (beta chain) has only a few counts. The antigen remains unidentified. The data were obtained in a study of T cell responses to AZD1222 COVID-19 vaccine. General study findings and limits: Just a handful of people given AZD1222 tested seropositive at baseline. Among vaccine-associated CD4 TCRs, coverage spanned spike, with dominance at 160-218 and 743-854.

Repertoires were generated with immunoSEQ multiplex PCR, while TCRdb's copy carries only in-frame clones and drops some. Of 150,000 or so clones in the sample, over 90% were seen once. The V gene's germline CDR1 is LGHNA and CDR2 YNFKEQ. The CDR3 spans 14 residues. The V end was cut by 4 bases, the J end by 7 bases, with 16 bases between. The sequencing here drew on peripheral blood, taken on day 0 of AZD1222 vaccination. The receptor's source is an adult in good health. The chain uses TRBV4-2 and TRBJ1-2; D possibly corresponds to TRBD1 (5 bases). The CDR3 sequence: CASSPDQGVGGYTF. CDR3 nucleotide sequence: TGTGCCAGCAGCCCGGATCAGGGAGTGGGTGGCTACACCTTC.